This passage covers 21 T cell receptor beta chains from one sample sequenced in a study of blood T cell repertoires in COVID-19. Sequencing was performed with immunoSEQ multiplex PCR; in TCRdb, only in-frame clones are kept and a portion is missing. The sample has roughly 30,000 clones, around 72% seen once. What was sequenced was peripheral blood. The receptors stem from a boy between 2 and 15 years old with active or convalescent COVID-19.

The CDR3 loop reads CASSSEPSGRPTDTQYF. The CDR3 DNA sequence: TGCGCCAGCAGCTCCGAACCTAGCGGGAGGCCCACAGATACGCAGTATTTT. This chain links TRBV5-1 with TRBJ2-3, with 11 positions matching TRBD2. This CDR3 region has 17 residues. Per the germline V gene, CDR1 is SGHRS and CDR2 is YFSETQ. Losses at the gene ends were 3 bases for V and 2 bases for J; bases not matched to a gene: 8.

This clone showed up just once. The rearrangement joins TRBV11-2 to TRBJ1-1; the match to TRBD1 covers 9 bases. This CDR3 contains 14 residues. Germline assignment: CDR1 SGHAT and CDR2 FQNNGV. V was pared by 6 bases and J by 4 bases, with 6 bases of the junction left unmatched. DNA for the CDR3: TGTGCCAGCAGGCTAACAGGGGGCGGCACTGAAGCTTTCTTT. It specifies CASRLTGGGTEAFF.

CDR3: CASSWGGEYEQYF. CDR3 sequence (DNA): TGTGCCAGCAGCTGGGGCGGGGAATACGAGCAGTACTTC. The chain recombines TRBV5-5 with TRBJ2-7; D is possibly TRBD2 (6 bases). The germline V gene encodes CDR1 SGHKS and CDR2 YYEKEE (reference sequence). V was clipped by 3 bases and J by 4 bases, with 11 bases between them. CDR3 size: 13 residues. The full variable domain, rest sourced from reference TRBV5-5 and TRBJ2-7, is DAGVTQSPTHLIKTRGQQVTLRCSPISGHKSVSWYQQVLGQGPQFIFQYYEKEERGRGNFPDRFSARQFPNYSSELNVNALLLGDSALYLCASSWGGEYEQYFGPGTRLTVT.

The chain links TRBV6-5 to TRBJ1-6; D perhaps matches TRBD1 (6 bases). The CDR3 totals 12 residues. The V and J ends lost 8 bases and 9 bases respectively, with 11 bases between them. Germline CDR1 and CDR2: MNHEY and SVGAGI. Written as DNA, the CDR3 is TGTGCCAGCGGGGGGGGCTCTTCACCCCTCCACTTT. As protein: CASGGGSSPLHF.

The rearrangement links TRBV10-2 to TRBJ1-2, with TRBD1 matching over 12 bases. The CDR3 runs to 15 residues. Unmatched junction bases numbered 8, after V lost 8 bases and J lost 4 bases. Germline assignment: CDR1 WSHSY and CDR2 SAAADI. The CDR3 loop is CASSGTGGSSYGYTF. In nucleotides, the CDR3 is TGCGCCAGCTCCGGGACAGGGGGCTCCTCCTATGGCTACACCTTC.

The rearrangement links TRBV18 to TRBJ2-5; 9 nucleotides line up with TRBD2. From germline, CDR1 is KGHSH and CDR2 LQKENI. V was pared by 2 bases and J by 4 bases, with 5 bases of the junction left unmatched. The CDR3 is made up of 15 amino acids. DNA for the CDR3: TGTGCCAGCTCACCATCGCTAGCGGGAATAGAGACCCAGTACTTC. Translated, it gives CASSPSLAGIETQYF.

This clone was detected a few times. The CDR3 DNA follows: TGTGCCACCAGCAGAGACCAGGGACTAGTAAAAGAGACCCAGTACTTC. It yields the protein CATSRDQGLVKETQYF. This chain connects TRBV15 to TRBJ2-5, with TRBD2 matching 8 bases. The V and J ends lost 0 bases and 3 bases, in that order; junction bases with no gene match: 6. Looked up from germline, CDR1 is LNHNV and CDR2 is YYDKDF (reference sequence). There are 16 residues in the CDR3.

CDR3 residues: CAISEWWTSGRAEKNIQYF. The CDR3 DNA follows: TGTGCCATCAGTGAGTGGTGGACTAGCGGGAGGGCCGAGAAAAACATTCAGTACTTC. V gene TRBV10-3 combines with J gene TRBJ2-4, with 15 bases lining up with TRBD2. V dropped 1 base and J dropped 4; count of bases not matched to a gene: 8. The length of the CDR3 is 19 residues. Germline CDR1 ENHRY, CDR2 SYGVKD.

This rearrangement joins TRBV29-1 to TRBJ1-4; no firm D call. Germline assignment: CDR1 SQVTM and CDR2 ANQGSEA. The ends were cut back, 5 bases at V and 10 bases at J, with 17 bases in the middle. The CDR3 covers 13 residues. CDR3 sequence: CSVLRDFEGKLFF. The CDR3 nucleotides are TGCAGCGTTTTAAGGGATTTCGAGGGAAAACTGTTTTTT. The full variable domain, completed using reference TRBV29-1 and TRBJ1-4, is SAVISQKPSRDICQRGTSLTIQCQVDSQVTMMFWYRQQPGQSLTLIATANQGSEATYESGFVIDKFPISRPNLTFSTLTVSNMSPEDSSIYLCSVLRDFEGKLFFGSGTQLSVL.

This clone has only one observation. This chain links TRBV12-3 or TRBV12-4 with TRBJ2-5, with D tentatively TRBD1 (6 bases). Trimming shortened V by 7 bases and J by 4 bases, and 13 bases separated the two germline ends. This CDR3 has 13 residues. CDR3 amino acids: CASIPRGGETQYF. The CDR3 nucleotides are TGTGCCAGCATCCCCAGGGGTGGAGAGACCCAGTACTTC.

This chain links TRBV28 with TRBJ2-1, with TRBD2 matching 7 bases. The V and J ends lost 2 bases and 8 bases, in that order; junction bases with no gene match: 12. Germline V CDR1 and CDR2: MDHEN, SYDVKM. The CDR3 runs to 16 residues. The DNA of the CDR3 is TGTGCCAGCAGTTTACCTTTGGGGGGGAGAGGCTATGAGCAGTTCTTC. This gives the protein CASSLPLGGRGYEQFF.

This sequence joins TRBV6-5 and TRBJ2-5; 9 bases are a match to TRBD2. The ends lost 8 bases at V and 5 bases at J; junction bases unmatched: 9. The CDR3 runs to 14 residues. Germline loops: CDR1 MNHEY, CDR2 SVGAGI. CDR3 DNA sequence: TGTGCCAGCGTCACCAGCGGGGGGATGGAGACCCAGTACTTC. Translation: CASVTSGGMETQYF.

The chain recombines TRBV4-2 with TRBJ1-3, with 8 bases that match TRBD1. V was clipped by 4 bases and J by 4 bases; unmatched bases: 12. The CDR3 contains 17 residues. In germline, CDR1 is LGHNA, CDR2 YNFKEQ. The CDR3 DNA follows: TGTGCCAGCAGCCGCGATCAGGGGGCGCTTTCAGGAAACACCATATATTTT. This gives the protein CASSRDQGALSGNTIYF.

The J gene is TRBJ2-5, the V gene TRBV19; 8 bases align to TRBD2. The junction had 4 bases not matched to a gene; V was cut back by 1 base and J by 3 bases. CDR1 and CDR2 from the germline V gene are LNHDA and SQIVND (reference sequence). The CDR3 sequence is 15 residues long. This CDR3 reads CASSIGGLGKETQYF. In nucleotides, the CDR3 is TGTGCCAGTAGTATAGGGGGACTAGGTAAAGAGACCCAGTACTTC.

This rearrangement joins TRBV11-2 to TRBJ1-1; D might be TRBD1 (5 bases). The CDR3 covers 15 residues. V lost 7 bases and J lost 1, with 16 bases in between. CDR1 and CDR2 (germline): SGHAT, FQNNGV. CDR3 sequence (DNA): TGTGCCAGCACCCTGGTGACGGGGGGGAACACTGAAGCTTTCTTT. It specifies CASTLVTGGNTEAFF.

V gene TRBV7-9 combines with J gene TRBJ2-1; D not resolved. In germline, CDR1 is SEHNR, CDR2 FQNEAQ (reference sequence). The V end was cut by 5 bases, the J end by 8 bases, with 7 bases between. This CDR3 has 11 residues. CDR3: CASSPIDEQFF. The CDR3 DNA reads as TGTGCCAGCAGCCCTATCGATGAGCAGTTCTTC.

CDR3 DNA: TGTGCCAGCAGTTTTGGGGCCAGCCACGGCGGAGCTTTCTTT. Translated: CASSFGASHGGAFF. This chain joins TRBV11-2 and TRBJ1-1; TRBD1 is a possible D gene (5 bases). Deletions cut 6 bases from V and 10 bases from J, with 21 bases between. This CDR3 region has 14 residues. Germline CDR1 is SGHAT and CDR2 is FQNNGV.

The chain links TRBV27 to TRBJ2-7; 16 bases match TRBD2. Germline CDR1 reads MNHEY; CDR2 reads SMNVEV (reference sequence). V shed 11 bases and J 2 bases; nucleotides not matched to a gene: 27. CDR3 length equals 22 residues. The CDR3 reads CASRGWGLGTSGRAGGTYEQYF. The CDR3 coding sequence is TGTGCCTCCCGAGGGTGGGGGCTCGGGACTAGCGGGAGGGCCGGAGGCACCTACGAGCAGTACTTC.

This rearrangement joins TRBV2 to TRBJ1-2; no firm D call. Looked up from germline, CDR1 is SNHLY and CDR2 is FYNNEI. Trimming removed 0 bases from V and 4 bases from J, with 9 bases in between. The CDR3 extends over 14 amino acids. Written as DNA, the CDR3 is TGTGCCAGCAGTGAAGCAGCCAGGTCCTATGGCTACACCTTC. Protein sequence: CASSEAARSYGYTF.

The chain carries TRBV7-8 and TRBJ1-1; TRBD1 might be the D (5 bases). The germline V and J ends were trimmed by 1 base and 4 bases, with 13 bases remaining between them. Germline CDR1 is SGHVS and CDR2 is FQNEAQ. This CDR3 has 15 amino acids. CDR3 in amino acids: CASSLGWPRGTEAFF. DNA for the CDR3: TGTGCCAGCAGCTTAGGTTGGCCTAGGGGCACTGAAGCTTTCTTT.

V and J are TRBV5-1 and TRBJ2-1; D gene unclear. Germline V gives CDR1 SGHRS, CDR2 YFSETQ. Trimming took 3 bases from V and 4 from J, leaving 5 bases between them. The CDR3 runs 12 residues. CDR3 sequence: CASSWQYNEQFF. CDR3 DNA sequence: TGCGCCAGCAGCTGGCAGTACAATGAGCAGTTCTTC. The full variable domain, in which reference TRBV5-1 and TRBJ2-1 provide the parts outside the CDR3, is KAGVTQTPRYLIKTRGQQVTLSCSPISGHRSVSWYQQTPGQGLQFLFEYFSETQRNKGNFPGRFSGRQFSNSRSEMNVSTLELGDSALYLCASSWQYNEQFFGPGTRLTVL.